This T cell receptor beta chain emerged from a study of blood T cell repertoires in COVID-19. Study-level background: Acute and convalescent COVID-19 samples came from the United States, Italy and Spain. From T cells, B-cell-depleted T cells, or PBMCs came the material, which was cDNA or gDNA.

Trimming pared 3 bases from V and 0 bases from J, leaving 11 bases between. CDR3 length: 14 residues. In germline, CDR1 is GTSNPN, CDR2 SVGIG (reference sequence). Some clones are missing from TCRdb's copy, which holds only in-frame ones; the method was immunoSEQ multiplex PCR. Of under 150,000 clones listed, 84% are singletons. The chain couples TRBV30 to TRBJ1-1; D gene uncertain. This receptor was obtained from a man aged 40-49 years with acute COVID-19. The sample taken for sequencing was PBMCs or T cells enriched from blood (not recorded which). The CDR3 protein is CAWRIREMNTEAFF. As DNA, the CDR3 is TGTGCCTGGAGAATACGAGAAATGAACACTGAAGCTTTCTTT.